Below are 30 T cell receptor beta chains sequenced from a single sample in a study of T cell changes during pregnancy in multiple sclerosis. Only in-frame clones appear in the TCRdb table, and some are missing; sequencing was by immunoSEQ multiplex PCR. The data show roughly 50,000 clones, with more than 85% seen just once and approximately 1.2% held by the top ten. This sample comprised peripheral blood, obtained after pregnancy. The source of these receptors is a female donor in good health, enrolled as a control in a pregnancy study.

V usage is TRBV2 and J usage is TRBJ1-2; 9 bases are shared with TRBD1. V lost 5 bases to trimming and J lost 4 bases; unmatched junction nucleotides: 5. Germline values: CDR1 SNHLY, CDR2 FYNNEI. The CDR3 has 14 residues. The CDR3 reads CASSTQGAIYGYTF. CDR3 bases: TGTGCCAGCAGTACACAGGGGGCGATCTATGGCTACACCTTC.

V is TRBV19 and J is TRBJ1-2; TRBD1 matches 8 bases. This CDR3 has 13 residues. The germline CDR1 and CDR2 sequences are LNHDA and SQIVND (reference sequence). Germline trimming cut 11 bases from V and 3 bases from J; bases unmatched to any gene: 8. The CDR3 loop is CAGYSDRDYGYTF. The CDR3 DNA reads as TGTGCCGGGTATTCGGACAGGGACTATGGCTACACCTTC.

The chain uses TRBV6-1 and TRBJ1-1; D is perhaps TRBD1 (5 bases). The CDR3 runs to 14 residues. Germline assignment: CDR1 MNHNS and CDR2 SASEGT. V lost 2 bases, J lost 3 bases, and 10 bases lay in between. The CDR3 protein is CASSEWGEDTEAFF. The CDR3, as DNA: TGTGCCAGCAGTGAATGGGGGGAGGACACTGAAGCTTTCTTT.

The rearrangement joins TRBV15 to TRBJ1-4; perhaps TRBD1 as D (6 bases). CDR3 length: 15 amino acids. Trimming shortened V by 0 bases and J by 8 bases, and 13 bases separated the two germline ends. Germline assignment: CDR1 LNHNV and CDR2 YYDKDF (reference sequence). CDR3 sequence reads: CATSRDGGPAEKLFF. CDR3 sequence (DNA): TGTGCCACCAGCAGAGACGGGGGGCCGGCAGAAAAACTGTTTTTT.

The chain carries TRBV5-1 and TRBJ2-7; D possibly corresponds to TRBD2 (6 bases). There are 13 residues in the CDR3. CDR1 is SGHRS and CDR2 is YFSETQ in the germline V gene. Trimming took off 0 bases at V and 7 bases at J, with 11 bases between the two ends. The CDR3 loop is CASSLALAGEQYF. The CDR3 DNA reads as TGCGCCAGCAGCTTGGCCTTGGCGGGGGAGCAGTACTTC.

The rearrangement links TRBV2 to TRBJ1-3; 9 bases align to TRBD1. Per the germline V gene, CDR1 is SNHLY and CDR2 is FYNNEI. V shed 6 bases and J 7 bases; nucleotides not matched to a gene: 7. The CDR3 spans 14 residues. CDR3 sequence (DNA): TGTGCCAGCAGCAGGGGGACAGGGCGGAACACCATATATTTT. Its translation is CASSRGTGRNTIYF. The full variable domain, its missing parts supplied by reference TRBV2 and TRBJ1-3, is EPEVTQTPSHQVTQMGQEVILRCVPISNHLYFYWYRQILGQKVEFLVSFYNNEISEKSEIFDDQFSVERPDGSNFTLKIRSTKLEDSAMYFCASSRGTGRNTIYFGEGSWLTVV.

The chain joins TRBV19 to TRBJ2-3, with 8 bases identical to TRBD1. This CDR3 region has 13 residues. V lost 6 bases to trimming and J lost 5 bases; unmatched junction nucleotides: 4. Germline-derived CDR1 and CDR2 are LNHDA and SQIVND (reference sequence). CDR3: CASSRGRGDTQYF. The CDR3 nucleotides read TGTGCCAGTAGCAGGGGGCGGGGAGATACGCAGTATTTT.

The chain is built from TRBV28 and TRBJ2-7; D not certain. Germline CDR1 is MDHEN and CDR2 is SYDVKM. This CDR3 comprises 10 residues. The ends were cut back, 5 bases at V and 7 bases at J, with 6 bases in the middle. DNA for the CDR3: TGTGCCAGCAGTGACGGGGAGCAGTACTTC. Its translation: CASSDGEQYF.

The V call is TRBV28, the J call TRBJ2-1; 9 bases are shared with TRBD1. The germline V gene encodes CDR1 MDHEN and CDR2 SYDVKM. This CDR3 region has 16 residues. The V gene end was trimmed by 5 bases and the J gene end by 3 bases; junction bases not matched to a gene: 8. The CDR3 region is CASSLLTGGIYNEQFF. CDR3 in DNA: TGTGCCAGCAGTCTGCTGACAGGGGGGATCTACAATGAGCAGTTCTTC.

The chain is built from TRBV6-5 and TRBJ2-2; TRBD2 matches at 9 bases. The CDR3 length is 14 residues. Per germline, CDR1 MNHEY and CDR2 SVGAGI. J gave up 6 bases and V 4 bases, and 3 bases lay outside the gene matches. The CDR3 coding sequence is TGTGCCAGCAGTTGGGGACTAGCTGCCGGGGAGCTGTTTTTT. It codes for CASSWGLAAGELFF.

This sequence joins TRBV6-1 and TRBJ1-1, with TRBD1 as a possible D gene (5 bases). Germline CDR1 reads MNHNS; CDR2 reads SASEGT. There are 13 residues in the CDR3. V was cut by 6 bases and J by 0 bases, with 8 bases left in between. The CDR3 here is CASRAGMNTEAFF. The CDR3 coding sequence is TGTGCCAGCAGGGCAGGGATGAACACTGAAGCTTTCTTT.

The chain couples TRBV9 to TRBJ1-4; TRBD1 agrees at 7 bases. The trim removed 4 bases at V and 5 bases at J, leaving 5 bases unmatched. Per the germline V gene, CDR1 is SGDLS and CDR2 is YYNGEE. This CDR3 is 14 amino acids long. In nucleotides, the CDR3 is TGTGCCAGCAGCCTCCGGGACAGAAATGAAAAACTGTTTTTT. Translation: CASSLRDRNEKLFF.

This clone was seen a few times. The genes are TRBV27 and TRBJ1-1; D not certain. This CDR3 is built from 10 residues. Germline assignment: CDR1 MNHEY and CDR2 SMNVEV (reference sequence). V lost 8 bases and J lost 6, with 7 bases in between. CDR3 DNA: TGTGCCAGCGGCAACCCTGAAGCTTTCTTT. The encoded protein is CASGNPEAFF.

This chain links TRBV7-9 with TRBJ2-2; TRBD1 aligns across 8 bases. V dropped 3 bases and J dropped 3; count of bases not matched to a gene: 6. The length of the CDR3 is 16 residues. Germline CDR1 is SEHNR and CDR2 is FQNEAQ (reference sequence). The DNA for the CDR3 is TGTGCCAGCAGCTTCGCAGGGGGCTGGGACACCGGGGAGCTGTTTTTT. Translated: CASSFAGGWDTGELFF.

The chain links TRBV27 to TRBJ1-1; D unresolved. Germline values: CDR1 MNHEY, CDR2 SMNVEV (reference sequence). Trimming shortened V by 0 bases and J by 3 bases, and 17 bases separated the two germline ends. CDR3 length: 17 residues. As DNA, the CDR3 is TGTGCCAGCAGTTTATCCTCCCCCCGGGTCCTGGACACTGAAGCTTTCTTT. It translates to CASSLSSPRVLDTEAFF.

In its sample, this clone was seen once. The chain combines TRBV4-3 with TRBJ2-1; 7 positions agree with TRBD2. The CDR3 runs to 16 residues. After removal of 1 base from V and 0 bases from J, the junction contained 3 bases not matched to a gene. CDR1 and CDR2 (germline): LGHNA, YSLEER. The CDR3 DNA is TGCGCCAGCAGCCAAGCTAGCGGAGGCTCCTACAATGAGCAGTTCTTC. Its translation: CASSQASGGSYNEQFF.

DNA of the CDR3: TGTGCCAGCAGCGCCTATGACAGGGGAAAACTGTTTTTT. Translated: CASSAYDRGKLFF. J is TRBJ1-4 and V is TRBV9; 8 bases are a match to TRBD1. Per the germline V gene, CDR1 is SGDLS and CDR2 is YYNGEE. Trimming cost V 3 bases and J 10 bases; bases outside gene matches: 5. The CDR3 covers 13 residues.

The V and J genes are TRBV5-1 and TRBJ1-1; the D gene is possibly TRBD1 (5 bases). The V end was cut by 4 bases, the J end by 6 bases, with 25 bases between. The CDR3 runs 17 residues. Germline CDR1 reads SGHRS; CDR2 reads YFSETQ. The CDR3 DNA sequence: TGCGCCAGCAGCCCCGGGGGTACAGGAAGGGGTTCCCCTGAAGCTTTCTTT. This translates into CASSPGGTGRGSPEAFF.

The chain links TRBV7-6 to TRBJ1-1, with D possibly being TRBD1 (5 bases). Germline CDR1 reads SGHVS; CDR2 reads FNYEAQ. V was clipped by 1 base and J by 4 bases, with 7 bases between them. The CDR3 consists of 13 residues. CDR3 protein: CASSLGRATEAFF. CDR3 nucleotide sequence: TGTGCCAGCAGCTTAGGCAGGGCCACTGAAGCTTTCTTT. The variable domain in full, completed from reference TRBV7-6 and TRBJ1-1, reads GAGVSQSPRYKVTKRGQDVALRCDPISGHVSLYWYRQALGQGPEFLTYFNYEAQQDKSGLPNDRFSAERPEGSISTLTIQRTEQRDSAMYRCASSLGRATEAFFGQGTRLTVV.

This chain links TRBV5-5 with TRBJ1-2; D remains unclear. CDR1 and CDR2 from the germline V gene are SGHKS and YYEKEE (reference sequence). The V end lost 1 base, the J end lost 2 bases, and 15 bases lay between the germline ends. This CDR3 has 16 amino acids. Here the CDR3 reads CASSLPHIRTNYGYTF. In nucleotides, the CDR3 is TGTGCCAGCAGCTTGCCCCACATCCGAACCAACTATGGCTACACCTTC. Filled out from reference TRBV5-5 and TRBJ1-2, the complete variable domain reads DAGVTQSPTHLIKTRGQQVTLRCSPISGHKSVSWYQQVLGQGPQFIFQYYEKEERGRGNFPDRFSARQFPNYSSELNVNALLLGDSALYLCASSLPHIRTNYGYTFGSGTRLTVV.

The rearrangement uses TRBV29-1 and TRBJ2-7; maybe TRBD2 (6 bases). V gave up 5 bases and J gave up 7 bases, with 12 bases separating them. This CDR3 has 11 residues. The germline V gene encodes CDR1 SQVTM and CDR2 ANQGSEA. The CDR3 reads CSVQIGGEQYF. Written as DNA, the CDR3 is TGCAGCGTTCAAATCGGGGGAGAGCAGTACTTC.

The chain uses TRBV6-5 and TRBJ1-1; D may be TRBD1 (5 bases). Germline V CDR1 and CDR2: MNHEY, SVGAGI. This CDR3 contains 13 residues. V gave up 6 bases and J gave up 3 bases, with 11 bases separating them. CDR3 in amino acids: CASRGGSDTEAFF. CDR3 bases: TGTGCCAGCAGGGGGGGGAGTGACACTGAAGCTTTCTTT.

This rearrangement joins TRBV7-9 to TRBJ1-5; TRBD1 matches at 7 bases. The CDR3 totals 15 residues. Unmatched junction bases numbered 8, after V lost 5 bases and J lost 4 bases. The germline V gene has CDR1 SEHNR and CDR2 FQNEAQ (reference sequence). The CDR3 is CASSPTGVQNQPQHF. The CDR3 nucleotides read TGTGCCAGCAGCCCCACAGGGGTCCAAAATCAGCCCCAGCATTTT.

The rearrangement uses TRBV27 and TRBJ2-1; 7 positions agree with TRBD1. CDR3 length: 13 amino acids. V was clipped by 4 bases and J by 7 bases; unmatched bases: 4. Germline values: CDR1 MNHEY, CDR2 SMNVEV (reference sequence). Here the CDR3 reads CASSSTRGNEQFF. The CDR3 DNA is TGTGCCAGCAGTTCCACCAGGGGGAATGAGCAGTTCTTC.

The chain combines TRBV19 with TRBJ2-3, with 9 nucleotides matching TRBD2. CDR3 length: 15 residues. CDR1 LNHDA and CDR2 SQIVND come from the germline V gene (reference sequence). V was pared by 5 bases and J by 6 bases, with 9 bases of the junction left unmatched. The CDR3 sequence: CASSYTSGSYDTQYF. The CDR3 DNA reads TGTGCCAGTAGTTATACTAGCGGGTCATATGATACGCAGTATTTT.

This chain connects TRBV18 to TRBJ1-2; no clear D. The V end was cut by 0 bases, the J end by 4 bases, with 18 bases between. The germline gives CDR1 KGHSH, CDR2 LQKENI. This CDR3 is 17 amino acids long. The CDR3 loop reads CASSPPNRAGSGYGYTF. CDR3 coding DNA: TGTGCCAGCTCACCACCGAATCGGGCGGGGAGCGGCTATGGCTACACCTTC.

The V gene is TRBV5-4, the J gene TRBJ2-7, with 10 bases identical to TRBD2. With 0 bases clipped from V and 2 bases from J, the junction kept 5 bases outside the gene matches. Germline V CDR1 and CDR2: SGHNT, YYREEE (reference sequence). This CDR3 has 16 amino acids. The CDR3 nucleotides read TGTGCCAGCAGCTTGGGACTAGCGGGTTCTGCCTACGAGCAGTACTTC. This codes for CASSLGLAGSAYEQYF.

The rearrangement uses TRBV7-2 and TRBJ1-5; a weak D match, TRBD1 (5 bases). V was clipped by 0 bases and J by 7 bases, with 13 bases between them. Germline V lookup: CDR1 SGHTA, CDR2 FQGNSA. The CDR3 has 15 amino acids. CDR3 in amino acids: CASSLALQGGQPQHF. Here the CDR3 DNA reads TGTGCCAGCAGCTTAGCGCTTCAGGGTGGACAGCCCCAGCATTTT.

This clone was seen just once. The chain employs TRBV29-1 and TRBJ1-4; D perhaps matches TRBD1 (6 bases). This CDR3 is built from 19 residues. In germline, CDR1 is SQVTM, CDR2 ANQGSEA. V was cut by 4 bases and J by 0 bases, with 24 bases left in between. CDR3 in DNA: TGCAGCGTTGTATTAAGGGACCGCGAAGGGGGTTCAACTAATGAAAAACTGTTTTTT. Translated, it gives CSVVLRDREGGSTNEKLFF. The full variable domain, its missing parts supplied by reference TRBV29-1 and TRBJ1-4, is SAVISQKPSRDICQRGTSLTIQCQVDSQVTMMFWYRQQPGQSLTLIATANQGSEATYESGFVIDKFPISRPNLTFSTLTVSNMSPEDSSIYLCSVVLRDREGGSTNEKLFFGSGTQLSVL.

The rearrangement joins TRBV27 to TRBJ2-3, with D possibly TRBD2 on 5 matching bases. Germline CDR1 and CDR2: MNHEY and SMNVEV (reference sequence). The CDR3 totals 14 residues. V lost 1 base and J lost 5, with 10 bases in between. In DNA, the CDR3 is TGTGCCAGCAGTTTATGGGGAGCACGAGATACGCAGTATTTT. The encoded protein is CASSLWGARDTQYF.